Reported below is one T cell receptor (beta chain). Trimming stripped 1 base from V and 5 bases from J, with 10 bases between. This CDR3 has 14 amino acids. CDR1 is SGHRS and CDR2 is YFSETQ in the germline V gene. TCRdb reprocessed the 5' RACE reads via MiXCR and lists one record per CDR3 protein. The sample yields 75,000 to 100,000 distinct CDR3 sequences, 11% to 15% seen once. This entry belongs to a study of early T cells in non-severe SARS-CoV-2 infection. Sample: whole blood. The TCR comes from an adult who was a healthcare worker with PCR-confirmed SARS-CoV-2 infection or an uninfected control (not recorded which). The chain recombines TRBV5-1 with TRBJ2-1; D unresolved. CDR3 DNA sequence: TGCGCCAGCAGCTTGACGGCGCCGGACAATGAGCAGTTCTTC. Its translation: CASSLTAPDNEQFF.